This T cell receptor beta chain was retrieved from a study of PD-L1 blockade in urothelial cancer. As for the study in general: In the mid-2010s, patients got going on atezolizumab, taking 1,200 mg intravenously every 3 weeks. Blood samples had a median of 141,255 T cells, some 83,000 unique TCRs, and clonality approximately 0.086.

Sample time point: pretreatment peripheral blood. Patients yielded 1 to 8 samples each, pretreatment and on-treatment. V dropped 2 bases and J dropped 7 bases, with 8 bases sitting between them. CDR3 length: 13 residues. Germline lookup yields CDR1 MDHEN and CDR2 SYDVKM. Spike-ins of synthetic TCR analog templates went into each PCR. Profiling relied on immunoSEQ multiplex PCR, and the TCRdb table lists in-frame clones only, not all of them. The data hold 33,000 or so clones, with approximately 80% observed a single time. The receptor comes from a man in his sixties with urothelial cancer. The chain combines TRBV28 with TRBJ1-4, with TRBD1 as a possible D gene (5 bases). Source: PBMCs, taken around atezolizumab (anti-PD-L1) treatment. The CDR3 sequence: CASSLPGREKLFF. The DNA for the CDR3 is TGTGCCAGCAGTTTACCAGGGCGTGAAAAACTGTTTTTT.